This is a list of T cell receptor beta chains from one sample in a study of post-analysis software for immune sequencing data. One entry per CDR3 protein, called by TCRdb with MiXCR from the PCR reads. The table has 750,000 to 950,000 distinct CDR3 sequences, about 50% seen once; the top ten hold 4% to 5.5%. The source material was blood. Receptors originate from a girl aged 10 to 17 with multiple sclerosis. CDR3s include the opening cysteine and the closing phenylalanine or tryptophan. The D gene is left open where the match is weak. The size field is filled for only some rows; it gives once, few, many or a size class.

TRBD1 TRBJ1-2 . TRBV27 CASRAGTGGSYGYTF TGTGCCAGCAGAGCCGGTACAGGGGGCAGCTATGGCTACACCTTC
TRBD2 TRBJ2-5 . TRBV7-9 CASSLVNAASGYQETQYF TGTGCCAGCAGCTTAGTAAATGCAGCTAGCGGGTACCAAGAGACCCAGTACTTC
. TRBJ1-1 . TRBV4-1 CASSQGSALTANTEAFF TGCGCCAGCAGCCAAGGGTCCGCCTTGACTGCGAACACTGAAGCTTTCTTT
TRBD2 TRBJ2-7 . TRBV20-1 CSARDRPLAGRYEQYF TGCAGTGCTAGAGACAGGCCCCTAGCGGGGAGGTACGAGCAGTACTTC
. TRBJ2-7 few TRBV7-9 CASSPLGTQSHGYEQYF TGTGCCAGCAGCCCACTCGGGACTCAAAGTCATGGCTACGAGCAGTACTTC
. TRBJ2-3 . TRBV29-1 CSVEGHLRDTQYF TGCAGCGTTGAGGGGCACCTGCGGGATACGCAGTATTTT
TRBD1 TRBJ2-7 . TRBV10-3 CAITEDRGLYEQYF TGTGCCATCACTGAGGACAGGGGGCTATACGAGCAGTACTTC
TRBD1 TRBJ1-2 . TRBV6-4 CASSDTARGDYGYTF TGTGCCAGCAGTGACACCGCCAGGGGGGATTATGGCTACACCTTC
. TRBJ2-4 . TRBV29-1 CSVRGGPENIQYF TGCAGCGTTCGAGGGGGTCCAGAAAACATTCAGTACTTC
. TRBJ2-1 few TRBV20-1 CSARTTNNEQFF TGCAGTGCCAGGACCACCAACAATGAGCAGTTCTTC
. TRBJ1-2 . TRBV12-3/TRBV12-4 CASSWGGDGYTF TGTGCCAGCAGTTGGGGGGGGGATGGCTACACCTTC
TRBD1 TRBJ2-5 . TRBV25-1 CASSEYRTGGRETQYF TGTGCCAGCAGTGAATACAGGACAGGGGGGCGAGAGACCCAGTACTTC
. TRBJ1-5 . TRBV20-1 CSAHILAGQPQHF TGCAGTGCCCACATACTTGCAGGTCAGCCCCAGCATTTT
. TRBJ2-7 few TRBV21-1 CVEGFPLSAGTSGQSSYEQYF TGTGTCGAGGGGTTCCCACTTTCGGCCGGGACTAGCGGTCAGAGCTCCTACGAGCAGTACTTC
TRBD2 TRBJ2-3 . TRBV12-3/TRBV12-4 CASSPLRLAASTDTQYF TGTGCCAGCAGCCCACTCCGACTAGCGGCAAGCACAGATACGCAGTATTTT
TRBD2 TRBJ2-7 . TRBV11-2 CASSLFLASGRKEPFF TGTGCCAGCAGCTTGTTCTTGGCTAGCGGGAGAAAAGAACCGTTCTTC
. TRBJ2-7 . TRBV20-1 CSAPRTDSYEQYF TGCAGTGCTCCGAGGACCGATTCCTACGAGCAGTACTTC
. TRBJ1-2 . TRBV7-2 CASSPRAPRKDYGYTF TGTGCCAGCAGCCCGCGGGCTCCCAGGAAGGACTATGGCTACACCTTC
. TRBJ2-5 few TRBV20-1 CSVRPRVQETQYF TGCAGTGTTAGACCGCGGGTCCAAGAGACCCAGTACTTC
. TRBJ2-5 . TRBV25-1 CASSQKDQETQYF TGTGCCAGCAGTCAGAAAGACCAAGAGACCCAGTACTTC
TRBD1 TRBJ2-5 . TRBV6-6 CASRTRGPQETQYF TGTGCCAGCAGGACCAGGGGGCCTCAGGAGACCCAGTACTTC
. TRBJ1-1 . TRBV20-1 CSASGPPATEAFF TGCAGTGCTAGCGGCCCCCCCGCGACTGAAGCTTTCTTT
. TRBJ2-1 . TRBV5-4 CASSSGGGLYNEQFF TGTGCCAGCAGCTCTGGGGGAGGCCTATACAATGAGCAGTTCTTC
. TRBJ1-4 . TRBV9 CASSVHPGLEKLFF TGTGCCAGCAGCGTCCACCCGGGGCTCGAAAAACTGTTTTTT
TRBD2 TRBJ2-3 . TRBV6-1 CASSDSSGGPNTDTQYF TGTGCCAGCAGTGATTCTTCGGGGGGTCCTAACACAGATACGCAGTATTTT
TRBD2 TRBJ2-4 few TRBV7-9 CASSTPGLAEWGLAKNIQYF TGTGCCAGCAGCACGCCCGGACTAGCGGAGTGGGGGCTAGCCAAAAACATTCAGTACTTC
TRBD2 TRBJ2-1 . TRBV5-1 CASSGGLAGPTSNEQFF TGCGCCAGCAGCGGCGGACTAGCGGGACCAACGAGCAATGAGCAGTTCTTC
. TRBJ2-3 . TRBV4-1 CASSQGRGVAGPNTQYF TGCGCCAGCAGCCAAGGAAGGGGCGTGGCCGGACCGAATACGCAGTATTTT
TRBD2 TRBJ2-3 . TRBV18 CASSQASGVVTDTQYF TGTGCCAGCTCACAAGCTAGCGGGGTGGTCACAGATACGCAGTATTTT
. TRBJ1-2 once TRBV20-1 CSAHNYGYTF TGCAGTGCCCATAACTATGGCTACACCTTC
TRBD2 TRBJ2-1 . TRBV5-1 CASSFPSGRAESYNEQFF TGCGCCAGCAGCTTCCCTAGCGGGAGGGCCGAATCCTACAATGAGCAGTTCTTC
. TRBJ2-3 . TRBV20-1 CSAKLGDTQYF TGCAGTGCCAAGTTAGGAGATACGCAGTATTTT
. TRBJ1-4 . TRBV7-6 CASSSQTDTNEKLFF TGTGCCAGCAGCTCTCAGACAGATACTAATGAAAAACTGTTTTTT
. TRBJ2-5 . TRBV29-1 CSVDTGWRETQYF TGCAGCGTTGATACGGGCTGGAGAGAGACCCAGTACTTC
TRBD1 TRBJ2-7 . TRBV6-6 CASSYKDRVLYEQYF TGTGCCAGCAGTTACAAGGACAGGGTGCTGTACGAGCAGTACTTC
TRBD2 TRBJ2-5 . TRBV7-3 CANSWTSGGAETQYF TGTGCCAACAGCTGGACTAGCGGGGGGGCGGAGACCCAGTACTTC
. TRBJ1-1 . TRBV5-1 CASSSSEGGGENTEAFF TGCGCCAGCAGCTCTTCGGAAGGAGGGGGGGAAAACACTGAAGCTTTCTTT
. TRBJ2-7 . TRBV6-2/TRBV6-3 CASSYTTWTAGLEQYF TGTGCCAGCAGTTACACTACGTGGACAGCCGGTCTCGAGCAGTACTTC
. TRBJ2-3 . TRBV20-1 CSASWASGTDTQYF TGCAGTGCTAGCTGGGCTAGCGGCACAGATACGCAGTATTTT
. TRBJ2-5 . TRBV29-1 CSVEVVQTQYF TGCAGCGTTGAAGTGGTGCAGACCCAGTACTTC
. TRBJ2-7 . TRBV7-9 CASSLDRPLYF TGTGCCAGCAGCTTAGACCGTCCTCTGTACTTC
. TRBJ2-3 . TRBV12-3/TRBV12-4 CASRLGGGRTDTQYF TGTGCCAGCAGACTTGGCGGGGGCAGGACAGATACGCAGTATTTT
TRBD2 TRBJ2-5 . TRBV5-1 CASSIPTSGVETQYF TGCGCCAGCAGCATACCGACTAGCGGAGTCGAGACCCAGTACTTC
. TRBJ2-2 many TRBV5-5 CASSLSGGAGTGELFF TGTGCCAGCAGCTTATCAGGCGGGGCGGGCACCGGGGAGCTGTTTTTT
. TRBJ1-5 . TRBV20-1 CSARDTGGGYNQPQHF TGCAGTGCTAGAGATACCGGAGGGGGATACAATCAGCCCCAGCATTTT
. TRBJ2-1 . TRBV19 CASSIGGSYNEQFF TGTGCCAGTAGTATAGGAGGCTCCTACAATGAGCAGTTCTTC
TRBD2 TRBJ2-1 . TRBV20-1 CSANGLAGSYNEQFF TGCAGTGCCAACGGACTAGCGGGATCTTACAATGAGCAGTTCTTC
TRBD2 TRBJ2-3 once TRBV12-3/TRBV12-4 CASSLLAGGRDTQYF TGTGCCAGCAGCCTTCTAGCGGGGGGACGTGATACGCAGTATTTT
. TRBJ2-5 few TRBV5-1 CASSPPGPQETQYF TGCGCCAGCAGCCCGCCGGGGCCGCAAGAGACCCAGTACTTC
TRBD2 TRBJ2-1 . TRBV9 CASSPGALAGVSSYNEQFF TGTGCCAGCAGCCCCGGGGCTCTAGCGGGAGTTAGCTCCTACAATGAGCAGTTCTTC